One and the same sample provided the 19 T cell receptor beta chains below, sequenced in a study of blood T cell repertoires in COVID-19. Assay used: immunoSEQ multiplex PCR; TCRdb lists only in-frame clones, some missing. The sample records more than 85,000 clones, around 90% being singletons. Sequenced: peripheral blood. The receptors shown here come from a man aged 50 to 60 with active or convalescent COVID-19.

V usage is TRBV29-1 and J usage is TRBJ1-1, with 10 bases aligning to TRBD1. Looked up from germline, CDR1 is SQVTM and CDR2 is ANQGSEA. The CDR3 contains 12 residues. V lost 6 bases, J lost 5 bases, and 3 bases stayed unmatched. DNA for the CDR3: TGCAGCGTAGACAGGGGGCTAACTGAAGCTTTCTTT. Translation gives CSVDRGLTEAFF.

The chain is built from TRBV7-9 and TRBJ2-3; maybe TRBD2 (5 bases). CDR1 and CDR2 from the germline V gene are SEHNR and FQNEAQ (reference sequence). This CDR3 is 16 amino acids long. The ends were cut back, 1 base at V and 0 bases at J, with 11 bases in the middle. DNA for the CDR3: TGTGCCAGCAGCTTAGTAACGGGGTCTAGCACAGATACGCAGTATTTT. As protein: CASSLVTGSSTDTQYF.

This clone was picked up one time. The chain uses TRBV6-2 or TRBV6-3 and TRBJ2-7; 12 nucleotides line up with TRBD2. Trimming removed 5 bases from V and 12 bases from J; junction bases left unmatched: 8. Germline CDR1 reads MNHEY; CDR2 reads SVGEGT. The CDR3 loop spans 13 amino acids. This CDR3 reads CASSVRTSGEAYF. The CDR3, as DNA: TGTGCCAGCAGTGTCAGGACTAGCGGGGAGGCGTACTTC.

This clone was counted a few times. In nucleotides, the CDR3 is TGTGCCAGCAGCCGGGTGGATACGCAGTATTTT. This gives the protein CASSRVDTQYF. The chain links TRBV7-9 to TRBJ2-3, with D hard to call. Trimming took 5 bases from V and 6 from J, leaving 6 bases between them. This CDR3 region has 11 residues. Germline CDR1 SEHNR, CDR2 FQNEAQ (reference sequence).

V and J are TRBV6-2 or TRBV6-3 and TRBJ1-3; D gene ambiguous. Germline-derived CDR1 and CDR2 are MNHEY and SVGEGT. CDR3 length equals 11 residues. Between the trimmed V and J ends, which lost 5 bases and 7 bases, there was a span of 6 bases. Here the CDR3 reads CASSHGNTIYF. DNA of the CDR3: TGTGCCAGCAGTCACGGGAACACCATATATTTT.

The gene calls are TRBV27 and TRBJ1-1; tentative D call: TRBD1 (5 bases). CDR1 is MNHEY and CDR2 is SMNVEV in the germline V gene (reference sequence). The CDR3 is 14 residues long. V gave up 2 bases and J gave up 4 bases, with 11 bases separating them. The CDR3 spells CASSLLQGGTEAFF. CDR3 nucleotide sequence: TGTGCCAGCAGTTTACTGCAGGGAGGCACTGAAGCTTTCTTT.

The chain is built from TRBV7-2 and TRBJ1-3; the D is unclear. The CDR3 consists of 13 residues. Trimming removed 4 bases from V and 4 bases from J, with 8 bases in between. Germline V gene data show CDR1 as SGHTA and CDR2 as FQGNSA. The CDR3 bases are TGTGCCAGCAGCTCTACTTACGGAAACACCATATATTTT. Translated: CASSSTYGNTIYF.

This chain uses TRBV28 with TRBJ1-6, with TRBD1 as a possible D gene (6 bases). The V end lost 2 bases, the J end lost 10 bases, and 12 bases lay between the germline ends. The CDR3 consists of 14 residues. The germline gives CDR1 MDHEN, CDR2 SYDVKM. DNA of the CDR3: TGTGCCAGCAGTTTAAATGCAGGGGTGTCACCCCTCCACTTT. This sequence encodes CASSLNAGVSPLHF. The whole variable domain, filled in from reference TRBV28 and TRBJ1-6, reads DVKVTQSSRYLVKRTGEKVFLECVQDMDHENMFWYRQDPGLGLRLIYFSYDVKMKEKGDIPEGYSVSREKKERFSLILESASTNQTSMYLCASSLNAGVSPLHFGNGTRLTVT.

The chain uses TRBV6-1 and TRBJ2-5, with 7 bases lining up with TRBD1. CDR1 and CDR2 (germline): MNHNS, SASEGT. The CDR3 is 16 amino acids. The trim removed 4 bases at V and 5 bases at J, leaving 13 bases unmatched. This CDR3 is CASSGGQVGIGETQYF. The CDR3 region has the DNA TGTGCCAGCAGTGGCGGACAGGTTGGAATTGGGGAGACCCAGTACTTC.

The V gene is TRBV15, the J gene TRBJ1-4; the match to TRBD1 covers 8 bases. J was trimmed by 5 bases and V by 2 bases; bases with no gene match: 4. This CDR3 comprises 15 residues. Germline V gene lookup returns CDR1 LNHNV and CDR2 YYDKDF (reference sequence). This chain's CDR3 is CATSRSRDRNEKLFF. The CDR3 DNA is TGTGCCACCAGCAGATCCCGGGACAGGAATGAAAAACTGTTTTTT.

The rearrangement links TRBV19 to TRBJ1-2; D gene unclear. The V and J ends lost 3 bases and 4 bases respectively, with 9 bases between them. The CDR3 spans 13 residues. CDR1 is LNHDA, CDR2 SQIVND, per germline (reference sequence). The CDR3 DNA sequence: TGTGCCAGTAGTATGCCAGGCTTCTATGGCTACACCTTC. Amino acids: CASSMPGFYGYTF.

V is TRBV18 and J is TRBJ1-2; D unresolved. Germline CDR1 and CDR2: KGHSH and LQKENI. The V end lost 3 bases, the J end lost 4 bases, and 12 bases lay between the germline ends. The CDR3 is 14 amino acids. The CDR3, as DNA: TGTGCCAGCTCACCTGCCCGGGATTTCTATGGCTACACCTTC. Its translation: CASSPARDFYGYTF. Based on the CDR3 plus reference TRBV18 and TRBJ1-2, the full variable domain is NAGVMQNPRHLVRRRGQEARLRCSPMKGHSHVYWYRQLPEEGLKFMVYLQKENIIDESGMPKERFSAEFPKEGPSILRIQQVVRGDSAAYFCASSPARDFYGYTFGSGTRLTVV.

The chain employs TRBV6-5 and TRBJ2-5; 7 positions match TRBD1. The V segment lost 6 bases and the J segment 1 base; nucleotides outside the gene matches: 5. CDR3 length: 14 amino acids. The germline V gene encodes CDR1 MNHEY and CDR2 SVGAGI. CDR3 DNA: TGTGCCAGCAGCCCCGGGACAGTCCAAGAGACCCAGTACTTC. Encoded protein: CASSPGTVQETQYF.

This clone occurred once. The chain couples TRBV11-2 to TRBJ2-7; 14 bases are a match to TRBD2. CDR1 SGHAT and CDR2 FQNNGV come from the germline V gene. The CDR3 has 14 residues. The J segment lost 7 bases and the V segment lost 4 bases, leaving 3 bases of the junction unmatched. Here the CDR3 DNA reads TGTGCCAGCAGCTGGGGGACTAGCGGGGGTGAGCAGTACTTC. This gives the protein CASSWGTSGGEQYF.

This clone was recorded only once. The rearrangement joins TRBV4-1 to TRBJ2-5; 10 bases match TRBD2. After removal of 3 bases from V and 5 bases from J, the junction contained 6 bases not matched to a gene. Per germline, CDR1 MGHRA and CDR2 YSYEKL. The CDR3 length is 15 residues. The CDR3 nucleotides read TGCGCCAGCAGCCATCCAAGCGGGGGGGCCGAGACCCAGTACTTC. Translated: CASSHPSGGAETQYF.

The CDR3 sequence is CASREGTNYGYTF. The CDR3 region has the DNA TGTGCCAGCAGGGAGGGAACTAACTATGGCTACACCTTC. The chain joins TRBV7-9 to TRBJ1-2; D not certain. Trimming took off 6 bases at V and 0 bases at J, with 8 bases between the two ends. The CDR3 has 13 residues. The germline CDR1 and CDR2 sequences are SEHNR and FQNEAQ (reference sequence).

V is TRBV11-3 and J is TRBJ2-1, with D possibly TRBD1 on 5 matching bases. This CDR3 is 15 amino acids long. The germline gives CDR1 SGHNT, CDR2 YENEEA. The ends were cut back, 4 bases at V and 5 bases at J, with 15 bases in the middle. CDR3 protein: CASSSPVTGDNEQFF. CDR3 coding DNA: TGTGCCAGCAGCTCTCCCGTAACAGGAGACAATGAGCAGTTCTTC.

This clone was observed a single time. This CDR3 is CASSEAPPSSGGSQETQYF. CDR3 sequence (DNA): TGTGCCAGCAGTGAAGCCCCTCCTTCTAGCGGGGGGAGTCAAGAGACCCAGTACTTC. V and J are TRBV6-1 and TRBJ2-5, with 11 bases aligning to TRBD2. The germline V gene has CDR1 MNHNS and CDR2 SASEGT. V lost 0 bases to trimming and J lost 2 bases; unmatched junction nucleotides: 11. This CDR3 contains 19 residues.

The V call is TRBV19, the J call TRBJ2-1; the match to TRBD1 covers 9 bases. The CDR3 has 14 amino acids. The V gene end was trimmed by 7 bases and the J gene end by 7 bases; junction bases not matched to a gene: 8. The germline gives CDR1 LNHDA, CDR2 SQIVND (reference sequence). In nucleotides, the CDR3 is TGTGCCAGTACCACCGGGACAGGGTTTAATGAGCAGTTCTTC. This codes for CASTTGTGFNEQFF.